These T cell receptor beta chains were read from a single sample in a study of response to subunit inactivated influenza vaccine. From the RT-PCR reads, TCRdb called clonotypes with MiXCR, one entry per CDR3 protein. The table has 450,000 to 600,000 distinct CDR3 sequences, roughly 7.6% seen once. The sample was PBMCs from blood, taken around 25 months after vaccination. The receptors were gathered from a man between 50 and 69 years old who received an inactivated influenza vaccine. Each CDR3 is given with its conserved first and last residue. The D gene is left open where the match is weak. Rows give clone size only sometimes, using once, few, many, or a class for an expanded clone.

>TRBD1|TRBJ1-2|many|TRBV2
CASSEASARTGRWGYTF
TGTGCCAGCAGTGAAGCGTCGGCCCGGACAGGGCGGTGGGGCTACACCTTC
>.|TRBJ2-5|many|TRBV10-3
CAISGQGARLETQYF
TGTGCCATCAGTGGACAAGGGGCGCGTCTAGAGACCCAGTACTTC
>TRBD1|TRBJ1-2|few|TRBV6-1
CASRRQGAEDGYTF
TGTGCCAGCAGGAGACAGGGGGCAGAGGATGGCTACACCTTC
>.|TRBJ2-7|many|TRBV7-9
CASSLDPGHEQYF
TGTGCCAGCAGCCTGGACCCGGGTCACGAGCAGTACTTC
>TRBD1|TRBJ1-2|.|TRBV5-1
CASSKGSTGEGGYTF
TGCGCCAGCAGCAAAGGGTCGACAGGGGAAGGAGGCTACACCTTC
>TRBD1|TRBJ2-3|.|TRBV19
CASSIRVVWDRGIDTQYF
TGTGCCAGTAGTATCAGGGTCGTATGGGACAGGGGGATAGATACGCAGTATTTT
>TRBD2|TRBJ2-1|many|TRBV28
CASSNTGLAGVRSWRNEQFF
TGTGCCAGCAGTAACACGGGACTAGCGGGGGTTAGGTCGTGGAGGAATGAGCAGTTCTTC
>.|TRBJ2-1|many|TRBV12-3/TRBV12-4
CASSSSSRGSVYNEQFF
TGTGCCAGCAGTTCATCGTCGCGGGGTTCCGTCTACAATGAGCAGTTCTTC
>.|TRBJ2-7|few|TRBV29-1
CSVKGGNYYEQYF
TGCAGCGTTAAAGGGGGAAACTACTACGAGCAGTACTTC
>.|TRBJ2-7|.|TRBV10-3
CAISELNEQYF
TGTGCCATCAGTGAGTTGAACGAGCAGTACTTC
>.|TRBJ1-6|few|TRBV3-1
CASGYWERNSPLHF
TGTGCCAGCGGGTACTGGGAGAGGAATTCACCCCTCCACTTT
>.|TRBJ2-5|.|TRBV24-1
CATSDVRTLQETQYF
TGTGCCACCAGTGATGTTCGGACACTACAAGAGACCCAGTACTTC
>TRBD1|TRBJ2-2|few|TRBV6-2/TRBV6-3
CASSYTTGGATGELFF
TGTGCCAGCAGTTACACTACAGGGGGCGCAACCGGGGAGCTGTTTTTT
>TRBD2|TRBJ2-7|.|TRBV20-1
CSAGASGAYEQYF
TGCAGTGCTGGAGCTAGCGGCGCCTACGAGCAGTACTTC
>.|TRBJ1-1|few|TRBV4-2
CASSQEQGRTEAFF
TGTGCCAGCAGCCAGGAACAGGGAAGGACTGAAGCTTTCTTT
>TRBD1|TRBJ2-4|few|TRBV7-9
CASSLGTGVDKNIQYF
TGTGCCAGCAGCTTAGGGACAGGGGTGGACAAAAACATTCAGTACTTC
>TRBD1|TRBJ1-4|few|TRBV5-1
CASSLGTGGGEKLFF
TGCGCCAGCAGCTTGGGGACAGGGGGCGGTGAAAAACTGTTTTTT
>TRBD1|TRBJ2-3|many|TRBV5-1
CASSLGQSRTDTQYF
TGCGCCAGCAGCCTGGGACAGAGCCGCACAGATACGCAGTATTTT
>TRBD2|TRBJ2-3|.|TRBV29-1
CSGDASGSTDTQYF
TGCAGCGGCGACGCTAGCGGGAGCACAGATACGCAGTATTTT
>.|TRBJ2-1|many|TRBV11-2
CASSLDSPFANEQFF
TGTGCCAGCAGCTTAGATAGTCCTTTCGCTAATGAGCAGTTCTTC
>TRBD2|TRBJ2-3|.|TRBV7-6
CASSPWTSGVTSTDTQYF
TGTGCCAGCAGCCCTTGGACTAGCGGGGTTACTAGCACAGATACGCAGTATTTT
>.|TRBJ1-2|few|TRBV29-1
CSVGQPYGYTF
TGCAGCGTTGGACAGCCCTATGGCTACACCTTC
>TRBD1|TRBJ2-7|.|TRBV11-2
CASSFRTGPSYEQYF
TGTGCCAGCAGCTTCCGGACAGGGCCCTCCTACGAGCAGTACTTC
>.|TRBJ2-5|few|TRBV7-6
CASSLAALETQYF
TGTGCCAGCAGCTTAGCGGCATTAGAGACCCAGTACTTC
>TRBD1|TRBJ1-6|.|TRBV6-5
CASSYSREKTGYNSPLHF
TGTGCCAGCAGTTACTCGAGGGAGAAGACAGGGTACAATTCACCCCTCCACTTT
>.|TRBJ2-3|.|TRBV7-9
CASSFMGTDTQYF
TGTGCCAGCAGCTTTATGGGCACAGATACGCAGTATTTT
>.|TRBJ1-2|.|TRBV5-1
CASSLERGASYTF
TGCGCCAGCAGCTTGGAACGGGGTGCGTCCTACACCTTC
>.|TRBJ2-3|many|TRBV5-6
CASSLDTGRADTQYF
TGTGCCAGCAGCTTGGATACAGGGAGGGCAGATACGCAGTATTTT
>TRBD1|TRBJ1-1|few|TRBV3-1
CASGGQGARTEAFF
TGTGCCAGCGGGGGACAGGGGGCGCGAACTGAAGCTTTCTTT
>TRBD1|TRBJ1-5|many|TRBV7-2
CASSPQGAVQPQHF
TGTGCCAGCAGCCCACAGGGGGCGGTCCAGCCCCAGCATTTT
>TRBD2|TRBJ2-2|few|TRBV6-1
CASSSRPNGGTGELFF
TGTGCCAGCAGCTCCCGCCCTAACGGGGGGACCGGGGAGCTGTTTTTT
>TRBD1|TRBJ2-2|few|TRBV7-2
CASSLVRDRVYTGELFF
TGTGCCAGCAGCTTAGTCCGGGACAGGGTTTATACCGGGGAGCTGTTTTTT
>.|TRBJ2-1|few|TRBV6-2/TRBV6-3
CASSRGYSYNEQFF
TGTGCCAGCAGTAGGGGATACTCCTACAATGAGCAGTTCTTC
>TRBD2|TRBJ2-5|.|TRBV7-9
CASSPGLAETQYF
TGTGCCAGCAGCCCCGGACTAGCCGAGACCCAGTACTTC
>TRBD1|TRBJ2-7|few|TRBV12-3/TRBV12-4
CASSPRQGGEQYF
TGTGCCAGCAGTCCTCGACAGGGCGGCGAGCAGTACTTC
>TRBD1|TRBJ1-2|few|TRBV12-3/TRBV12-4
CASSYVGTGSSGYTF
TGTGCCAGCAGTTACGTCGGGACAGGCTCCTCCGGCTACACCTTC
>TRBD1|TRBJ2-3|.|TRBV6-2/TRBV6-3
CASSLWDRSTDTQYF
TGTGCCAGCAGCTTGTGGGACAGGTCCACAGATACGCAGTATTTT
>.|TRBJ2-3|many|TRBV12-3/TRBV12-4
CASSLYAGSSTDTQYF
TGTGCCAGCAGTTTATATGCGGGGTCTTCCACAGATACGCAGTATTTT
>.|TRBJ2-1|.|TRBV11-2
CASSPFASSYNEQFF
TGTGCCAGCAGCCCCTTTGCGAGCTCCTACAATGAGCAGTTCTTC
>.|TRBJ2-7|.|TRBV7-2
CASSLSFGRGYEQYF
TGTGCCAGCAGCTTATCTTTCGGCAGGGGCTACGAGCAGTACTTC
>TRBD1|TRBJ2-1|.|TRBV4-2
CASSQGDRGQDEQFF
TGTGCCAGCAGCCAGGGGGACAGGGGCCAAGATGAGCAGTTCTTC